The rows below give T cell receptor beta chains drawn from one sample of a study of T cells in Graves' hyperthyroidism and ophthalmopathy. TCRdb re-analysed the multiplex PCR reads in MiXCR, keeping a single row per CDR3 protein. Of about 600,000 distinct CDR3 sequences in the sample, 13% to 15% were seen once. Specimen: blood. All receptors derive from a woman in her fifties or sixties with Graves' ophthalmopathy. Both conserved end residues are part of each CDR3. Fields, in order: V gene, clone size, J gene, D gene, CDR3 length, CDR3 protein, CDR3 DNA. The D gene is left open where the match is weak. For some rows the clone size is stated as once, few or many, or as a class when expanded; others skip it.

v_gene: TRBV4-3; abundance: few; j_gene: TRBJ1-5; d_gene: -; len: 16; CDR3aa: CASSQGIGGSNQPQHF; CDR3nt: TGCGCCAGCAGCCAAGGAATAGGGGGGTCAAATCAGCCCCAGCATTTT
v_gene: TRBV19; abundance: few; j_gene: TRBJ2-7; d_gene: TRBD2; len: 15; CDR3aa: CASSPTSGGAYEQYF; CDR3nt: TGTGCCAGTAGCCCGACTAGCGGGGGTGCCTACGAGCAGTACTTC
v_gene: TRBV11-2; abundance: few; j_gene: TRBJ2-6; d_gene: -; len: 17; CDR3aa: CASNPGSVGSGANVLTF; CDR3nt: TGTGCCAGCAATCCTGGGAGCGTAGGCTCTGGGGCCAACGTCCTGACTTTC
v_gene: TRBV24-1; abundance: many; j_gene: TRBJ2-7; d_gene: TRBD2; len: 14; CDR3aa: CATSDSGTAYEQYF; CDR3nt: TGTGCCACCAGTGATAGCGGGACGGCTTACGAGCAGTACTTC
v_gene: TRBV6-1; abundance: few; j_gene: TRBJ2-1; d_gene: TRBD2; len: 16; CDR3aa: CASSEYAASGYNEQFF; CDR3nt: TGTGCCAGCAGTGAATATGCGGCTAGCGGGTACAATGAGCAGTTCTTC
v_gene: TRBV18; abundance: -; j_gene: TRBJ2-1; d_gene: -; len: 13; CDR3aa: CASSPDSFNEQFF; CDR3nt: TGTGCCAGCTCGCCCGACAGCTTCAATGAGCAGTTCTTC
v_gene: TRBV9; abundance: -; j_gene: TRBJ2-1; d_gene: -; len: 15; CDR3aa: CASSVEGGRGNEQFF; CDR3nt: TGTGCCAGCAGCGTGGAAGGAGGAAGGGGCAATGAGCAGTTCTTC
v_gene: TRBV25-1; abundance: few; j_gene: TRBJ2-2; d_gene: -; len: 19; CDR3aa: CASSTLSGWGVVSTGELFF; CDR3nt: TGTGCCAGCAGTACCCTCAGCGGGTGGGGTGTAGTAAGCACCGGGGAGCTGTTTTTT
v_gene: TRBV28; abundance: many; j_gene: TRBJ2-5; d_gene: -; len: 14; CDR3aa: CATSNGPAQETQYF; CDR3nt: TGTGCCACCAGCAACGGACCTGCCCAAGAGACCCAGTACTTC
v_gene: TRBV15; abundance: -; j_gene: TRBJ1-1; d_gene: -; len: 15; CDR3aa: CATNMGHSGNTEAFF; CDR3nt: TGTGCCACCAACATGGGACACTCTGGGAACACTGAAGCTTTCTTT
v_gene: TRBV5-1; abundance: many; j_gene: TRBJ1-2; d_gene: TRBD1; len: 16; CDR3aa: CASSLISQGATYGYTF; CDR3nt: TGCGCCAGCAGCTTGATCTCACAGGGGGCTACCTATGGCTACACCTTC
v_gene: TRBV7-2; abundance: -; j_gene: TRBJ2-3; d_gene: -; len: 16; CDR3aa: CASSLVQAPPGDTQYF; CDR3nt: TGTGCCAGCAGCTTAGTACAGGCGCCCCCAGGGGATACGCAGTATTTT
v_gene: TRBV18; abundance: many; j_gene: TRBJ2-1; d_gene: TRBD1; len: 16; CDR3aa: CASSRQDRGSYNEQFF; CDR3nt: TGTGCCAGCTCACGACAGGACAGGGGGTCCTACAATGAGCAGTTCTTC
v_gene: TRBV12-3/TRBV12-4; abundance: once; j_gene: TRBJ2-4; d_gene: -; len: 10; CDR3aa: CPLAKNIQYF; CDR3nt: TGCCCGTTAGCCAAAAACATTCAGTACTTC
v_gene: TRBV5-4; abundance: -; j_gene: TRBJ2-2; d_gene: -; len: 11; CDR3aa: CTSLRGGELFF; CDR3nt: TGTACCAGCTTGCGGGGCGGGGAGCTGTTTTTT
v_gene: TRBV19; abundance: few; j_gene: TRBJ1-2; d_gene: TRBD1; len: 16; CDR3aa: CASSERPGQGAFGYTF; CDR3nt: TGTGCCAGTAGTGAAAGACCGGGACAGGGGGCGTTTGGCTACACCTTC
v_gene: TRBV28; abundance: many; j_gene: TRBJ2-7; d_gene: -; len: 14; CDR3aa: CASSKDTSSYEQYF; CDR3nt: TGTGCCAGCAGTAAGGACACTAGCTCCTACGAGCAGTACTTC
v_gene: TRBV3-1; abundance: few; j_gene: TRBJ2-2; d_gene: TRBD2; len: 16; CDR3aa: CASSRGLAGHTGELFF; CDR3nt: TGTGCCAGCAGCCGTGGACTAGCGGGGCACACCGGGGAGCTGTTTTTT
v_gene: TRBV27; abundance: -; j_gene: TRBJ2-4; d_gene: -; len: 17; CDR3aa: CASSTRQPRVAKNIQYF; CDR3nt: TGTGCCAGCAGTACCCGACAGCCTCGGGTAGCCAAAAACATTCAGTACTTC
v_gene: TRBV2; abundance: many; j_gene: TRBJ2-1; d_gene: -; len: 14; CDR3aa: CASSEEVSYNEQFF; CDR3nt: TGTGCCAGCAGTGAAGAGGTGAGCTACAATGAGCAGTTCTTC
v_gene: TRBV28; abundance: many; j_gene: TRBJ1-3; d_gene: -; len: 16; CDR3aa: CASTSAYSGSSRGGYF; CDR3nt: TGTGCCAGCACCTCCGCGTACAGCGGGAGCAGTCGGGGAGGATATTTT
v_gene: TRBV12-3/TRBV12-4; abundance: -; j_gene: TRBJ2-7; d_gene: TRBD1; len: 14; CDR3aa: CASSFNRGLREQYF; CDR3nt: TGTGCCAGCAGTTTCAACAGGGGGCTAAGAGAGCAGTACTTC
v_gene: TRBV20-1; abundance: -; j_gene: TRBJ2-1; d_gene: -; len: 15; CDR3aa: CSARDRSDYPNEQFF; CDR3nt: TGCAGTGCTAGAGATAGAAGCGACTACCCAAATGAGCAGTTCTTC
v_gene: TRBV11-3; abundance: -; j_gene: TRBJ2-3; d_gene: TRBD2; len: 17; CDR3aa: CASSLKLAGGYGDTQYF; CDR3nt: TGTGCCAGCAGCTTAAAGCTAGCGGGAGGTTACGGGGATACGCAGTATTTT
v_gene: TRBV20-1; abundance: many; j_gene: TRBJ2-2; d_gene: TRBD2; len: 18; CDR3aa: CSARRSSGRAEGVGELFF; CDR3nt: TGCAGTGCTAGAAGATCTAGCGGGAGGGCCGAGGGGGTCGGGGAGCTGTTTTTT
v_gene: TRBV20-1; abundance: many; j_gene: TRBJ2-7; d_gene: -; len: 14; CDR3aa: CSARDVDHSYEQYF; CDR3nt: TGCAGTGCTAGAGACGTGGACCACTCCTACGAGCAGTACTTC
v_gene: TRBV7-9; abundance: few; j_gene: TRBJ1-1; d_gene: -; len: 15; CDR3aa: CASSLAVTMNTEAFF; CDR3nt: TGTGCCAGCAGCTTAGCTGTCACTATGAACACTGAAGCTTTCTTT
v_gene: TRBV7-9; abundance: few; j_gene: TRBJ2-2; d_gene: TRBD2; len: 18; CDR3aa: CASSFPRLAGASTGELFF; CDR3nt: TGTGCCAGCAGCTTTCCTCGACTAGCGGGAGCGAGTACCGGGGAGCTGTTTTTT
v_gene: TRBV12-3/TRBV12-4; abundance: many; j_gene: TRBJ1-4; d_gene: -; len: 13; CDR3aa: CASRAHIGEKLFF; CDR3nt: TGTGCCAGCAGGGCCCATATAGGGGAAAAACTGTTTTTT
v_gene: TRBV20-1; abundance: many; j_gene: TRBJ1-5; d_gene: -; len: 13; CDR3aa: CSARDISGRPQHF; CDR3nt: TGCAGTGCTAGAGATATATCCGGGAGGCCCCAGCATTTT
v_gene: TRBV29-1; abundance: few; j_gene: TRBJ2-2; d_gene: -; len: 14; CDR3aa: CSVVVDSNTGELFF; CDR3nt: TGCAGCGTTGTAGTGGACAGTAACACCGGGGAGCTGTTTTTT
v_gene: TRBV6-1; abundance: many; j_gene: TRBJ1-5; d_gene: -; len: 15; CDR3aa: CASSDQSSGNQPQHF; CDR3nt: TGTGCCAGCAGTGACCAGTCGAGTGGCAATCAGCCCCAGCATTTT
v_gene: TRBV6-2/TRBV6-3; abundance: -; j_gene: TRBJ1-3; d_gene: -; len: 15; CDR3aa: CASSKQGSSGNTIYF; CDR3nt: TGTGCCAGCAGTAAACAGGGCAGCTCTGGAAACACCATATATTTT
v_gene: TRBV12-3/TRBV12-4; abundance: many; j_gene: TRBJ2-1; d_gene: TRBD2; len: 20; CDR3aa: CASSLSSSGSPLVSYNEQFF; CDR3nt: TGTGCCAGCAGTTTATCGTCTAGCGGGAGTCCCTTGGTCTCCTACAATGAGCAGTTCTTC
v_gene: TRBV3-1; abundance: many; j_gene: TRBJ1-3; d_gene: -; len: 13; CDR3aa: CASSQVEANTIYF; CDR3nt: TGTGCCAGCAGCCAAGTTGAAGCGAACACCATATATTTT
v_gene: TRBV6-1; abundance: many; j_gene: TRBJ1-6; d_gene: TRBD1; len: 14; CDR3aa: CASSGGQYNSPLHF; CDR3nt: TGTGCCAGCAGTGGGGGACAGTATAATTCACCCCTCCACTTT
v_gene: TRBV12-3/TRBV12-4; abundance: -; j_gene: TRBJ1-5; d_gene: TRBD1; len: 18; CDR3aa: CASRTGTGGPTSNQPQHF; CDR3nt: TGTGCCAGCAGGACCGGGACAGGGGGCCCAACTAGCAATCAGCCCCAGCATTTT
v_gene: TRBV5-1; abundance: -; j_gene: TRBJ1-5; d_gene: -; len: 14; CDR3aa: CASKPNTGNQPQHF; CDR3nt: TGCGCCAGCAAACCTAACACGGGCAATCAGCCCCAGCATTTT
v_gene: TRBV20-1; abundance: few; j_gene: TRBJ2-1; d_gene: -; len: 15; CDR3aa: CSARKGSDMGNEQFF; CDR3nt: TGCAGTGCTAGGAAGGGGTCAGACATGGGCAATGAGCAGTTCTTC
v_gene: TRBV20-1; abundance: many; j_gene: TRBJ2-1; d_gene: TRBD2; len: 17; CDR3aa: CSARNKAGGLINNEQFF; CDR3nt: TGCAGTGCTAGAAATAAAGCGGGAGGGCTTATTAACAATGAGCAGTTCTTC
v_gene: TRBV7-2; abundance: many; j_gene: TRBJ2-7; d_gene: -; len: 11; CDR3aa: CASSLRSRQYF; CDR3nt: TGTGCCAGCAGCTTAAGGTCGAGGCAGTACTTC
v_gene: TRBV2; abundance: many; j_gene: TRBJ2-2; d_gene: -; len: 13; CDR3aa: CASNRRNTGELFF; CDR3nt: TGTGCCAGCAATCGGAGGAACACCGGGGAGCTGTTTTTT
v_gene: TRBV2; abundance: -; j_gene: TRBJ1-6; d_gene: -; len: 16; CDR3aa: CASNSGERLGDSPLHF; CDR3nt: TGTGCCAGCAACTCCGGGGAAAGACTGGGGGATTCACCCCTCCACTTT
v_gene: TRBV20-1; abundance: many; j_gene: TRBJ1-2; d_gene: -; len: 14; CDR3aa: CSASYPGHNYGYTF; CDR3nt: TGCAGTGCTTCATATCCGGGACACAACTATGGCTACACCTTC